The source of this T cell receptor (beta chain) is a study of Graves' ophthalmopathy and Graves' hyperthyroidism. General study findings and limits: At about 69% sensitivity and approximately 72% specificity, the model predicted progression of the ophthalmopathy. Blood also contained most of the expanded thyroid clonotypes above 0.001 frequency.

The authors amplified TCR beta CDR3 regions from RNA transcripts. Second-round multiplex PCR came after a first-round RT-PCR that employed HTBI primers. TCRdb re-called the multiplex PCR reads with MiXCR, one entry per CDR3 protein. The data show a few hundred thousand distinct CDR3 sequences, with approximately 35% seen just once and 4% to 5% held by the top ten. The germline CDR1 and CDR2 sequences are PRHDT and FYEKMQ (reference sequence). This CDR3 region has 13 residues. Exclusion criteria comprised other autoimmune diseases, uncontrolled infections, pregnancy or lactation in patients. Clinical symptoms, serum thyroxine, TRAb, thyroid ultrasound and orbital computed tomography formed the basis of diagnosis. A note on this clonotype: The antigen remains undetermined. Compared with germline, one end of the junction differs, possibly owing to a read error.

The V and J genes are TRBV13 and TRBJ2-7; D unclear. Source material: peripheral blood or thyroid tissue (not recorded which). This clonotype was sampled from an adult man with Graves' hyperthyroidism. CDR3 loop: CASRPAGAYEQYF. The CDR3 DNA sequence: TGCGCCAGCAGACCGGCAGGAGCCTACGAGCAGTACTTC.